The rows below give T cell receptor beta chains drawn from one sample of a study of beta chain features in type 1 diabetes. TCRdb's table, derived via immunoSEQ multiplex PCR, lists solely in-frame clones and lacks some. The sample lists approximately 470,000 clones; approximately 31% were seen once. Sequenced input: naive CD4+ T cells from blood. The receptor set was obtained from a man between 18 and 35 years old in good health. Each CDR3 is given with its conserved first and last residue. The D gene is left open where the match is weak. Not all rows give a size; the values are once, few, many and, for expanded clones, a class.

TRBV5-1,TRBD2,NA,17,TRBJ2-7,CASSLSSGGTSTYEQYF,TGCGCCAGCAGCTTGTCAAGCGGGGGAACCTCCACCTACGAGCAGTACTTC
TRBV15,NA,few,16,TRBJ2-3,CATSRDPGQVTDTQYF,TGTGCCACCAGCAGAGATCCAGGACAAGTCACAGATACGCAGTATTTT
TRBV15,NA,NA,13,TRBJ2-3,CATSRVSTDTQYF,TGTGCCACCAGCAGGGTGTCCACAGATACGCAGTATTTT
TRBV4-1,NA,NA,14,TRBJ2-3,CASSPWISTDTQYF,TGCGCCAGCAGCCCATGGATCAGCACAGATACGCAGTATTTT
TRBV14,NA,NA,14,TRBJ1-1,CASSQARPDGEAFF,TGTGCCAGCAGCCAAGCTCGGCCCGACGGTGAAGCTTTCTTT
TRBV18,TRBD1,NA,15,TRBJ2-3,CASSFLGQATDTQYF,TGTGCCAGCTCATTCCTCGGACAGGCCACAGATACGCAGTATTTT
TRBV7-9,NA,few,15,TRBJ2-2,CASSREKRYTGELFF,TGTGCCAGCAGTCGTGAGAAGCGGTACACCGGGGAGCTGTTTTTT
TRBV18,NA,NA,14,TRBJ2-5,CASSPLDSQETQYF,TGTGCCAGCTCACCATTAGACAGCCAAGAGACCCAGTACTTC
TRBV28,NA,few,10,TRBJ2-5,CAIFEETQYF,TGTGCCATCTTTGAAGAGACCCAGTACTTC
TRBV29-1,TRBD1,few,13,TRBJ2-7,CSAGTGAPYEQYF,TGCAGCGCAGGGACAGGGGCCCCCTACGAGCAGTACTTC
TRBV30,TRBD1,few,14,TRBJ2-1,CAWGTDSSYNEQFF,TGTGCCTGGGGGACAGATAGCTCCTACAATGAGCAGTTCTTC
TRBV29-1,TRBD2,NA,12,TRBJ2-5,CSGRLAAETQYF,TGCAGCGGCCGACTAGCCGCCGAGACCCAGTACTTC
TRBV5-1,TRBD2,few,14,TRBJ2-1,CASSGEAAGGEQFF,TGCGCCAGCAGCGGTGAGGCAGCGGGAGGTGAGCAGTTCTTC
TRBV28,NA,NA,15,TRBJ2-7,CASSSQWGGSYEQYF,TGTGCCAGCAGTTCGCAATGGGGGGGCAGCTACGAGCAGTACTTC
TRBV30,NA,NA,13,TRBJ1-2,CAWSGSPNYGYTF,TGTGCCTGGAGTGGCTCACCGAACTATGGCTACACCTTC
TRBV4-2,TRBD2,few,17,TRBJ2-3,CASSQVPSGRGADTQYF,TGTGCCAGCAGCCAAGTCCCTAGCGGGAGAGGTGCAGATACGCAGTATTTT
TRBV7-2,NA,few,15,TRBJ2-1,CASSLAGTAHNEQFF,TGTGCCAGCAGCTTAGCTGGGACTGCACACAATGAGCAGTTCTTC